This T cell receptor beta chain was obtained from a study of post-analysis software for immune sequencing data. Study-wide findings and caveats: Higher frequency in patients than in controls was seen for several TRBV segments, with TRBV5-6, TRBV5-1 and TRBV20-1 among them. Normalized Chao1 diversity was significantly reduced in patients versus controls.

Incorporated into the TCR beta cDNA libraries were unique molecular identifiers, which served to reduce PCR and sequencing biases. T cells numbering 1 to 10 million gave rise to 500,000 or so cDNA molecules. TCRdb used MiXCR to reprocess the PCR reads, holding one entry per CDR3 protein. The repertoire holds about 540,000 distinct CDR3 sequences, with 34% as singletons. V lost 8 bases, J lost 2 bases, and 3 bases stayed unmatched. There are 14 residues in the CDR3. Germline loops: CDR1 SNHLY, CDR2 FYNNEI. Turning to this clonotype: Its antigen is currently unknown.

The source is a girl aged 2-17 years with multiple sclerosis. The source material was blood. V is TRBV2 and J is TRBJ2-2; 9 bases match TRBD2. CDR3 DNA sequence: TGTGCCAGCCGCGGGAGGGGAAACACCGGGGAGCTGTTTTTT. Amino acids: CASRGRGNTGELFF. The whole variable domain, remainder taken from reference TRBV2 and TRBJ2-2, is EPEVTQTPSHQVTQMGQEVILRCVPISNHLYFYWYRQILGQKVEFLVSFYNNEISEKSEIFDDQFSVERPDGSNFTLKIRSTKLEDSAMYFCASRGRGNTGELFFGEGSRLTVL.